The 27 T cell receptor beta chains in this list originate from one sample, sequenced in a study of blood T cell repertoires in COVID-19. The assay was immunoSEQ multiplex PCR, and TCRdb's table has in-frame clones only and misses some. The data show under 200,000 clones, with approximately 80% seen just once and about 1.5% held by the top ten. Source material: peripheral blood. All receptors come from a human donor in a cohort sampled during active COVID-19.

The chain recombines TRBV14 with TRBJ1-4; D gene uncertain. The CDR3 is made up of 13 amino acids. The germline V gene encodes CDR1 SGHDN and CDR2 FVKESK. V dropped 4 bases and J dropped 8 bases, with 11 bases sitting between them. As DNA, the CDR3 is TGTGCCAGCAGCCCGCTTGAACGGGAAAAACTGTTTTTT. It codes for CASSPLEREKLFF.

The chain couples TRBV27 to TRBJ2-7; TRBD2 aligns across 13 bases. The CDR3 is made up of 16 amino acids. Losses at the gene ends were 6 bases for V and 2 bases for J; bases not matched to a gene: 7. Per germline, CDR1 MNHEY and CDR2 SMNVEV (reference sequence). The CDR3 protein is CASRTGLAGRTYEQYF. CDR3 bases: TGTGCCAGCAGAACGGGACTAGCGGGGAGAACCTACGAGCAGTACTTC.

The J gene is TRBJ2-3, the V gene TRBV28, with 7 bases that match TRBD2. The germline gives CDR1 MDHEN, CDR2 SYDVKM. CDR3 length equals 15 residues. The ends lost 2 bases at V and 1 base at J; junction bases unmatched: 3. The CDR3 protein is CASSLGGGGTDTQYF. The CDR3 DNA reads as TGTGCCAGCAGTTTAGGGGGAGGGGGCACAGATACGCAGTATTTT.

This clone was seen a handful of times. The chain carries TRBV5-5 and TRBJ1-2; the match to TRBD1 covers 8 bases. The CDR3 is made up of 14 amino acids. With 0 bases clipped from V and 4 bases from J, the junction kept 2 bases outside the gene matches. Germline CDR1 and CDR2: SGHKS and YYEKEE (reference sequence). CDR3 sequence reads: CASSLGQGFYGYTF. The CDR3 bases are TGTGCCAGCAGCTTGGGACAGGGGTTCTATGGCTACACCTTC.

This chain connects TRBV19 to TRBJ2-7, with a tentative D call TRBD1 (5 bases). The CDR3 covers 13 residues. Germline CDR1 reads LNHDA; CDR2 reads SQIVND (reference sequence). The V end lost 2 bases, the J end lost 4 bases, and 9 bases lay between the germline ends. CDR3 protein: CASSIRQYYEQYF. The DNA for the CDR3 is TGTGCCAGTAGTATAAGACAGTATTACGAGCAGTACTTC.

The rearrangement links TRBV19 to TRBJ1-2, with no clear D. CDR3 length equals 14 residues. Germline CDR1 reads LNHDA; CDR2 reads SQIVND (reference sequence). Trimming left V 3 bases short and J 6 bases short, with 14 bases between. The CDR3 is CASSIWAGTDGYTF. CDR3 nucleotides: TGTGCCAGTAGTATCTGGGCGGGTACGGATGGCTACACCTTC.

The sample holds one count of this clone. The chain uses TRBV7-6 and TRBJ1-1; TRBD1 is a possible D gene (6 bases). Germline CDR1 SGHVS, CDR2 FNYEAQ. This CDR3 is 14 amino acids long. Trimming removed 5 bases from V and 7 bases from J, with 17 bases in between. The chain's CDR3 is CASSPMTGALEAFF. The DNA for the CDR3 is TGTGCCAGCAGCCCGATGACAGGCGCCCTTGAAGCTTTCTTT.

The chain combines TRBV7-2 with TRBJ2-7; 8 bases are a match to TRBD1. The ends lost 5 bases at V and 6 bases at J; junction bases unmatched: 6. CDR1 and CDR2 from the germline V gene are SGHTA and FQGNSA. This CDR3 is 13 amino acids long. The CDR3: CASSQGQAREQYF. The CDR3, as DNA: TGTGCCAGCAGCCAGGGACAGGCCCGCGAGCAGTACTTC.

The genes are TRBV28 and TRBJ1-2; D uncertain. V was pared by 4 bases and J by 0 bases, with 6 bases between. This CDR3 has 13 residues. The germline gives CDR1 MDHEN, CDR2 SYDVKM. CDR3 sequence: CASSSPPNYGYTF. CDR3 in DNA: TGTGCCAGCAGTTCCCCTCCTAACTATGGCTACACCTTC.

This chain links TRBV5-4 with TRBJ1-2, with D possibly matching TRBD1 (6 bases). The CDR3 is made up of 14 amino acids. Trimming stripped 3 bases from V and 3 bases from J, with 12 bases between. CDR1 and CDR2 (germline): SGHNT, YYREEE (reference sequence). The CDR3 region has the DNA TGTGCCAGCAGCTCGAACAGGGTTTACTATGGCTACACCTTC. Translating gives CASSSNRVYYGYTF.

This clone was seen once. V and J are TRBV27 and TRBJ2-1, with TRBD1 matching 7 bases. This CDR3 is 13 amino acids long. From germline, CDR1 is MNHEY and CDR2 SMNVEV (reference sequence). J gave up 7 bases and V 2 bases, and 2 bases lay outside the gene matches. The CDR3 sequence: CASSLPQGNEQFF. In DNA form, the CDR3 reads TGTGCCAGCAGTTTACCACAGGGGAATGAGCAGTTCTTC.

CDR3 region: CASSQDRAGGYEQYF. CDR3 nucleotides: TGCGCCAGCAGCCAAGATAGGGCAGGGGGGTACGAGCAGTACTTC. The chain joins TRBV4-3 to TRBJ2-7; D might be TRBD1 (7 bases). This CDR3 comprises 15 residues. Trimming shortened V by 0 bases and J by 4 bases, and 13 bases separated the two germline ends. The germline V gene encodes CDR1 LGHNA and CDR2 YSLEER.

The V and J genes are TRBV7-8 and TRBJ1-5, with D perhaps matching TRBD1 (5 bases). The germline CDR1 and CDR2 sequences are SGHVS and FQNEAQ. This CDR3 region has 13 residues. The ends were cut back, 4 bases at V and 6 bases at J, with 10 bases in the middle. CDR3: CASSSQGGQPQHF. CDR3 coding DNA: TGTGCCAGCAGCTCGCAGGGAGGTCAGCCCCAGCATTTT.

The chain joins TRBV5-1 to TRBJ2-7; 10 bases are shared with TRBD1. The CDR3 loop spans 16 amino acids. Germline-derived CDR1 and CDR2 are SGHRS and YFSETQ. Trimming removed 1 base from V and 4 bases from J; junction bases left unmatched: 8. CDR3 region: CASSLTTGTGAYEQYF. The CDR3 bases are TGCGCCAGCAGCTTGACTACCGGGACAGGGGCTTACGAGCAGTACTTC.

The V gene is TRBV19, the J gene TRBJ1-5, with D unclear. The CDR3 spans 15 residues. From germline, CDR1 is LNHDA and CDR2 SQIVND (reference sequence). Trimming cost V 5 bases and J 1 base, with 12 bases left between them. CDR3 DNA: TGTGCCAGTAGTGCCGGACTGAGGAGCAATCAGCCCCAGCATTTT. This gives the protein CASSAGLRSNQPQHF.

This CDR3 is CASSPHTYEQYF. DNA for the CDR3: TGCGCCAGCAGCCCTCACACCTACGAGCAGTACTTC. The chain has TRBV4-3 and TRBJ2-7; D gene ambiguous. V shed 4 bases and J shed 2 bases, with 6 bases lying between them. Germline V lookup: CDR1 LGHNA, CDR2 YSLEER. This CDR3 has 12 residues.

The chain is built from TRBV5-1 and TRBJ2-7; 7 nucleotides line up with TRBD1. This CDR3 has 14 residues. CDR1 SGHRS and CDR2 YFSETQ come from the germline V gene. After removal of 5 bases from V and 0 bases from J, the junction contained 5 bases not matched to a gene. The CDR3 coding sequence is TGCGCCAGCAGTCAGGACAGGAGCTCCTACGAGCAGTACTTC. Translated, it gives CASSQDRSSYEQYF.

This rearrangement joins TRBV7-8 to TRBJ2-7; 12 bases align to TRBD2. V gave up 5 bases and J gave up 7 bases; unmatched junction bases: 9. The CDR3 spans 15 residues. Per germline, CDR1 SGHVS and CDR2 FQNEAQ. CDR3 nucleotide sequence: TGTGCCAGCAGCCTCCGGACTAGCGGGGTGGGGGAGCAGTACTTC. This encodes CASSLRTSGVGEQYF.

The rearrangement uses TRBV6-6 and TRBJ1-2; a weak D match, TRBD1 (6 bases). V was clipped by 7 bases and J by 3 bases, with 12 bases between them. The length of the CDR3 is 13 residues. The V gene's germline CDR1 is MNHNY and CDR2 SVGAGI (reference sequence). The CDR3 DNA reads TGTGCCAGCACCGACAGGTCTGACTATGGCTACACCTTC. Translation: CASTDRSDYGYTF.

The chain couples TRBV6-5 to TRBJ1-2, with 8 bases matching TRBD1. Per the germline V gene, CDR1 is MNHEY and CDR2 is SVGAGI. This CDR3 spans 13 amino acids. V shed 6 bases, J shed 7 bases, and the junction held 7 bases outside the gene matches. In DNA form, the CDR3 reads TGTGCCAGCAGCCGTGGACAGGGTCTTGGCTACACCTTC. Its translation is CASSRGQGLGYTF.

The V and J genes are TRBV6-2 or TRBV6-3 and TRBJ1-2; D unresolved. CDR3 length: 12 residues. Germline lookup yields CDR1 MNHEY and CDR2 SVGEGT. Trimming shortened V by 2 bases and J by 7 bases, and 8 bases separated the two germline ends. CDR3 region: CASSYPVGGYTF. CDR3 nucleotide sequence: TGTGCCAGCAGTTACCCGGTCGGTGGCTACACCTTC.

The chain recombines TRBV7-8 with TRBJ2-3; 11 nucleotides agree with TRBD2. The CDR3 consists of 19 residues. The trim removed 9 bases at V and 0 bases at J, leaving 17 bases unmatched. The V gene's germline CDR1 is SGHVS and CDR2 FQNEAQ. CDR3 region: CASQLRRGLAEDSTDTQYF. CDR3 in DNA: TGTGCCAGTCAACTTAGAAGGGGACTAGCGGAAGATAGCACAGATACGCAGTATTTT.

J is TRBJ2-7 and V is TRBV3-1 (or the pseudogene TRBV3-2); 13 bases map to TRBD2. V lost 4 bases, J lost 6 bases, and 6 bases stayed unmatched. Germline assignment: CDR1 LGHDT and CDR2 YNNKEL (reference sequence). The CDR3 has 15 amino acids. CDR3: CASSRTSGRASEQYF. The DNA of the CDR3 is TGTGCCAGCAGCCGAACTAGCGGGAGGGCCTCCGAGCAGTACTTC.

The rearrangement joins TRBV12-5 to TRBJ1-3; 9 nucleotides line up with TRBD1. Germline CDR1 reads LGHNT; CDR2 reads FRNRAP. The CDR3 runs to 15 residues. With 3 bases clipped from V and 1 base from J, the junction kept 1 base outside the gene matches. The CDR3 coding sequence is TGTGCTAGTGGTTTAGGGACAGGGTCTGGAAACACCATATATTTT. Its translation: CASGLGTGSGNTIYF.

The CDR3 nucleotides are TGTGCCAGCAGCCTAGGGACTAGCGGGGGGGCCGGCTACGAGCAGTACTTC. Protein: CASSLGTSGGAGYEQYF. The chain recombines TRBV7-8 with TRBJ2-7, with 16 bases fitting TRBD2. CDR3 length: 17 amino acids. Losses at the gene ends were 5 bases for V and 3 bases for J; bases not matched to a gene: 7. CDR1 SGHVS and CDR2 FQNEAQ come from the germline V gene.

The chain combines TRBV3-1 (or the pseudogene TRBV3-2) with TRBJ2-2, with D uncertain. Germline-derived CDR1 and CDR2 are LGHDT and YNNKEL (reference sequence). V lost 1 base and J 4 bases, leaving 7 bases between the germline ends. The CDR3 is 14 residues long. DNA of the CDR3: TGTGCCAGCAGCCAAGGGAGATTCACCGGGGAGCTGTTTTTT. This encodes CASSQGRFTGELFF.

The V gene is TRBV6-6, the J gene TRBJ2-1; D perhaps matches TRBD2 (5 bases). The germline V gene has CDR1 MNHNY and CDR2 SVGAGI (reference sequence). The CDR3 contains 15 residues. Trimming took 5 bases from V and 1 from J, leaving 12 bases between them. CDR3 sequence reads: CASSPAGGSYNEQFF. CDR3 nucleotides: TGTGCCAGCAGTCCTGCGGGTGGATCCTACAATGAGCAGTTCTTC.